The rows below give T cell receptor beta chains drawn from one sample of a study of shared clonotypes between healthy human individuals. Sequenced by immunoSEQ multiplex PCR; TCRdb stores in-frame clones only, minus some. In the table there are some 2,000,000 clones, over 85% of which are singletons. The specimen was naive CD8+ T cells sorted from blood. The receptor source for this set is a young man in good health. Both conserved end residues are part of each CDR3. A D gene is named only where the DNA matches it firmly. Size is omitted from some rows. Given values are once, few, many or a class for expanded clones.

d_gene	j_gene	abundance	v_gene	CDR3aa	CDR3nt
-	TRBJ1-5	-	TRBV21-1	CASSKERGWVSQPQHF	TGTGCCAGCAGCAAAGAAAGGGGTTGGGTTTCGCAGCCCCAGCATTTT
TRBD2	TRBJ2-3	-	TRBV5-6	CASSLFASGGTQYF	TGTGCCAGCAGCTTGTTTGCTAGCGGCGGTACGCAGTATTTT
TRBD2	TRBJ2-1	-	TRBV5-1	CASSLDGLAPPEQFF	TGCGCCAGCAGCTTGGATGGACTAGCCCCTCCCGAGCAGTTCTTC
-	TRBJ1-2	-	TRBV4-1	CASSPSQKAYGYTF	TGCGCCAGCAGCCCTTCACAGAAGGCCTATGGCTACACCTTC
-	TRBJ1-1	-	TRBV7-3	CASSPSPLQGVNTEAFF	TGTGCCAGCAGCCCCTCCCCCTTACAGGGCGTGAACACTGAAGCTTTCTTT
-	TRBJ1-1	-	TRBV21-1	CASPGVNTEAFF	TGTGCCAGCCCAGGGGTGAACACTGAAGCTTTCTTT
-	TRBJ2-5	-	TRBV10-1	CASSAQGFQETQYF	TGCGCCAGCAGCGCCCAGGGGTTCCAAGAGACCCAGTACTTC
-	TRBJ1-6	-	TRBV5-6	CASSPTLGSPLHF	TGTGCCAGCAGCCCTACCCTGGGCTCACCCCTCCACTTT
-	TRBJ1-5	-	TRBV27	CASSLTGGGIEPQHF	TGTGCCAGCAGTTTAACCGGAGGGGGAATAGAGCCCCAGCATTTT
-	TRBJ1-5	-	TRBV6-1	CASSEGGAWPQHF	TGTGCCAGCAGTGAAGGGGGCGCTTGGCCCCAGCATTTT
-	TRBJ2-3	-	TRBV6-4	CASERMKPLSTDTQYF	TGTGCCAGTGAGAGGATGAAGCCGCTAAGCACAGATACGCAGTATTTT
-	TRBJ2-3	-	TRBV28	CASSFGLLAWEYF	TGTGCCAGCAGTTTTGGCTTACTAGCATGGGAGTATTTT
TRBD2	TRBJ2-7	-	TRBV27	CASSLRGLAIPAYEQYF	TGTGCCAGCAGTTTAAGGGGACTAGCGATACCGGCCTACGAGCAGTACTTC
TRBD2	TRBJ2-1	-	TRBV29-1	CSVEVGSGGANEQFF	TGCAGCGTTGAAGTCGGTAGCGGGGGGGCCAATGAGCAGTTCTTC
TRBD2	TRBJ2-5	-	TRBV27	CASSFLSLAGGAETQYF	TGTGCCAGCAGCTTTCTTTCACTAGCGGGAGGCGCGGAGACCCAGTACTTC
TRBD1	TRBJ2-4	once	TRBV2	CASSDLLNRGLDIQYF	TGTGCCAGCAGTGATCTCCTGAACAGGGGGTTAGACATTCAGTACTTC
-	TRBJ2-1	-	TRBV4-3	CASSQDRSGYNEQFF	TGCGCCAGCAGCCAAGATAGATCGGGATACAATGAGCAGTTCTTC
-	TRBJ2-7	-	TRBV6-1	CASSLIPGPWDEQYF	TGTGCCAGCAGTTTAATCCCCGGGCCCTGGGACGAGCAGTACTTC
-	TRBJ2-7	-	TRBV5-8	CASSLARGTSYEQYF	TGTGCCAGCAGCTTGGCCAGGGGGACTTCCTACGAGCAGTACTTC
-	TRBJ2-5	-	TRBV13	CASSLVGRAGETQYF	TGTGCCAGCAGCTTAGTAGGACGAGCAGGAGAGACCCAGTACTTC
TRBD2	TRBJ2-1	-	TRBV7-9	CASSLSGGYNEQFF	TGTGCCAGCAGCTTAAGCGGGGGATACAATGAGCAGTTCTTC
-	TRBJ1-2	-	TRBV7-9	CASSPSTVYGYTF	TGTGCCAGCAGCCCATCTACGGTGTATGGCTACACCTTC
-	TRBJ1-2	once	TRBV4-1	CASSHKAGGLLDYGYTF	TGCGCCAGCAGCCATAAGGCGGGGGGCCTCCTTGATTATGGCTACACCTTC
-	TRBJ2-1	-	TRBV7-2	CASSLVRGTNEQFF	TGTGCCAGCAGCTTAGTTCGGGGAACGAATGAGCAGTTCTTC
-	TRBJ2-7	-	TRBV7-7	CARHRQDPYEQYF	TGTGCTAGACACCGACAGGACCCATACGAGCAGTACTTC
-	TRBJ1-5	-	TRBV28	CASSFGTPNQPQHF	TGTGCCAGCAGTTTCGGGACACCAAATCAGCCCCAGCATTTT
TRBD2	TRBJ2-1	once	TRBV2	CASSSGGSSYNEQFF	TGTGCCAGCAGCAGCGGGGGAAGCTCCTACAATGAGCAGTTCTTC
TRBD1	TRBJ1-6	-	TRBV5-6	CASSHGQGLSPLHF	TGTGCCAGCAGCCATGGACAGGGGCTTTCACCCCTCCACTTT
-	TRBJ1-1	-	TRBV12-5	CASGLGNTEAFF	TGTGCTAGTGGTTTGGGCAACACTGAAGCTTTCTTT
-	TRBJ2-7	-	TRBV5-5	CASSLGEGRYEQYF	TGTGCCAGCAGCTTGGGTGAGGGGAGGTACGAGCAGTACTTC
-	TRBJ2-7	-	TRBV5-1	CASSLEGGMSEQYF	TGCGCCAGCAGCTTGGAGGGAGGAATGAGCGAGCAGTACTTC
TRBD2	TRBJ2-3	-	TRBV13	CASSSPSGTSGGWGDDTQYF	TGTGCCAGCAGCTCCCCTTCCGGGACTAGCGGGGGTTGGGGAGATGATACGCAGTATTTT
-	TRBJ2-1	-	TRBV7-8	CASSVSWADYNEQFF	TGTGCCAGCAGCGTTAGCTGGGCGGACTACAATGAGCAGTTCTTC
-	TRBJ2-7	-	TRBV4-1	CASSLYPAFEQYF	TGCGCCAGCAGCCTTTACCCGGCGTTTGAGCAGTACTTC
-	TRBJ2-1	-	TRBV9	CASSGGLVQFF	TGTGCCAGCAGCGGTGGACTCGTGCAGTTCTTC
-	TRBJ2-2	-	TRBV2	CASMAAPSNTGELFF	TGTGCCAGCATGGCAGCTCCTTCGAACACCGGGGAGCTGTTTTTT